Following are 10 T cell receptor beta chains from one sample sequenced in a study of cytomegalovirus exposure and HLA in healthy donors (dated 2017 in TCRdb). The method behind the library was the immunoSEQ multiplex PCR assay. For the multiplex PCR, a mixture combining 60 forward primers for TCR Vbeta segments and 13 reverse primers for TCR Jbeta segments was used. This is the immuneACCESS table as TCRdb keeps it, with only in-frame sequences that have V and J called. A part of the clones is gone; compared with another copy, unresolved V genes explain less than half, and the rest is unexplained. Here the sample has tens of thousands of clones; about 78% occur a single time. 9% to 13% of the sample is taken by the ten largest. The sequencing input was PBMCs. Receptors were obtained from a woman aged 40 to 50 in good health and CMV-seropositive.

This clone was counted only a few times. For the CDR3, the DNA is TGTGCCAGCAGTTACCGACAGGCTCGACAGCCCCAGCATTTT. Amino acids: CASSYRQARQPQHF. The rearrangement joins TRBV6-5 to TRBJ1-5; the D gene is possibly TRBD1 (6 bases). Deletions cut 2 bases from V and 7 bases from J, with 12 bases between. This CDR3 region has 14 residues. Germline lookup yields CDR1 MNHEY and CDR2 SVGAGI.

This chain uses TRBV28 with TRBJ1-4; 8 bases fit TRBD1. J lost 8 bases, V lost 4 bases, and 12 bases had no gene match. The V gene's germline CDR1 is MDHEN and CDR2 SYDVKM. The CDR3 totals 16 residues. CDR3 bases: TGTGCCAGCAGTTCATCCCGGACAGGGACGAGAGAAAAACTGTTTTTT. It is translated as CASSSSRTGTREKLFF.

The rearrangement links TRBV11-2 to TRBJ2-7, with D hard to call. Germline V lookup: CDR1 SGHAT, CDR2 FQNNGV. There are 16 residues in the CDR3. V lost 7 bases and J lost 2, with 21 bases in between. The CDR3: CASTLVVQNGAYEQYF. The CDR3 DNA reads TGTGCCAGCACCCTGGTCGTCCAAAACGGAGCCTACGAGCAGTACTTC.

This clone was seen a single time. The CDR3 nucleotides read TGTGCCAGCAGCTTAGGGACAGGGGCTGGAAACACCATATATTTT. Translated, it gives CASSLGTGAGNTIYF. The rearrangement joins TRBV7-8 to TRBJ1-3, with TRBD1 matching 9 bases. The V segment lost 1 base and the J segment 2 bases; nucleotides outside the gene matches: 0. The germline V gene encodes CDR1 SGHVS and CDR2 FQNEAQ. CDR3 length: 15 amino acids.

The chain joins TRBV4-2 to TRBJ1-6; D uncertain. The V end lost 1 base, the J end lost 2 bases, and 12 bases lay between the germline ends. Germline lookup yields CDR1 LGHNA and CDR2 YNFKEQ. The CDR3 is 17 amino acids. CDR3 DNA: TGTGCCAGCAGCCAAGTATTGACTCAGCCCTATAATTCACCCCTCCACTTT. This translates into CASSQVLTQPYNSPLHF.

The chain combines TRBV7-9 with TRBJ1-4, with TRBD1 as a possible D gene (5 bases). V was clipped by 5 bases and J by 14 bases, with 15 bases between them. The CDR3 totals 12 residues. CDR1 and CDR2 (germline): SEHNR, FQNEAQ (reference sequence). CDR3 coding DNA: TGTGCCAGCAGCCCTTTGTCCGGGACTCTGTTTTTT. It yields the protein CASSPLSGTLFF.

The rearrangement links TRBV30 to TRBJ2-5; 7 bases map to TRBD2. J was trimmed by 2 bases and V by 1 base; bases with no gene match: 4. Germline CDR1 is GTSNPN and CDR2 is SVGIG (reference sequence). The CDR3 loop spans 14 amino acids. The CDR3 nucleotides are TGTGCCTGGAGTGCGGGCGGGGGTCAAGAGACCCAGTACTTC. Its protein is CAWSAGGGQETQYF. The variable domain in full, completed from reference TRBV30 and TRBJ2-5, reads SQTIHQWPATLVQPVGSPLSLECTVEGTSNPNLYWYRQAAGRGLQLLFYSVGIGQISSEVPQNLSASRPQDRQFILSSKKLLLSDSGFYLCAWSAGGGQETQYFGPGTRLLVL.

The chain carries TRBV29-1 and TRBJ2-3, with 8 positions matching TRBD2. V trimming: 0 bases; J trimming: 4 bases; junction bases outside the gene matches: 3. Germline loops: CDR1 SQVTM, CDR2 ANQGSEA. CDR3 length equals 14 residues. CDR3 coding DNA: TGCAGCGTTGAAGAAAGCGGGGGTTCAGATACGCAGTATTTT. Protein: CSVEESGGSDTQYF.

This sequence joins TRBV27 and TRBJ2-1, with D possibly matching TRBD1 (6 bases). The CDR3 has 16 residues. Germline V gene data show CDR1 as MNHEY and CDR2 as SMNVEV (reference sequence). The V end lost 7 bases, the J end lost 10 bases, and 26 bases lay between the germline ends. This chain's CDR3 is CASTLRPGPWQGEQFF. In DNA, the CDR3 is TGTGCCAGCACTCTTCGCCCCGGGCCATGGCAGGGGGAGCAGTTCTTC.

As DNA, the CDR3 is TGTGCCATCAACCCGGGACAGGGGAAGGGTGAGCAGTTCTTC. It yields the protein CAINPGQGKGEQFF. The J gene is TRBJ2-1, the V gene TRBV10-3, with 10 bases that match TRBD1. The CDR3 totals 14 residues. From germline, CDR1 is ENHRY and CDR2 SYGVKD. The J segment lost 9 bases and the V segment lost 7 bases, leaving 9 bases of the junction unmatched.